A selection of T cell receptor beta chains follows, all from one sample in a study of cytomegalovirus exposure and HLA in healthy donors. The table came from immunoSEQ multiplex PCR; TCRdb's copy has only in-frame clones and leaves some out. The table includes 60,000 to 70,000 clones, around 80% detected once. The material sequenced was PBMCs. The receptors originated from a man between 35 and 55 years old in good health and CMV-seronegative. CDR3s include the opening cysteine and the closing phenylalanine or tryptophan. The D gene is left open where the match is weak. Some rows mark clone size as missing; the rest say once, few, many or name a class of expanded clone.

v_gene	j_gene	abundance	d_gene	CDR3nt	CDR3aa
TRBV5-1	TRBJ1-2	once	NA	TGCGCCAGCAGCTTTGCGGGGAGCGATGGCTACACCTTC	CASSFAGSDGYTF
TRBV12-5	TRBJ2-1	NA	TRBD2	TGTGCTAGTGGCCCACGACAAAAAACTAGCGGGGGGGCCAATGAGCAGTTCTTC	CASGPRQKTSGGANEQFF
TRBV2	TRBJ1-1	NA	NA	TGTGCCAGCAGGAGGAGTGAAGCTTTCTTT	CASRRSEAFF
TRBV14	TRBJ2-2	NA	TRBD2	TGTGCCAGCAGCCCTCTAGCGGGGGGGATCGGGGAGCTGTTTTTT	CASSPLAGGIGELFF
TRBV6-1	TRBJ1-4	NA	TRBD1	TGTGCCAGCAGTGAAGCAAGAGACAGGGAAAGAAAAAATGAAAAACTGTTTTTT	CASSEARDRERKNEKLFF
TRBV6-5	TRBJ1-1	few	NA	TGTGCCAGCAGCCAGACTAGGAACACTGAAGCTTTCTTT	CASSQTRNTEAFF
TRBV27	TRBJ1-1	NA	TRBD1	TGTGCCAGCAGTTTTGGGACAGGGTACACTGAAGCTTTCTTT	CASSFGTGYTEAFF
TRBV13	TRBJ2-3	NA	TRBD2	TGTGCCAGCAGCTCTAGCGGGAGGGGTAGCACAGATACGCAGTATTTT	CASSSSGRGSTDTQYF
TRBV6-5	TRBJ1-4	NA	TRBD1	TGTGCCAGCAGTGCGGACAGGGGGTGGGCTGAAAAACTGTTTTTT	CASSADRGWAEKLFF
TRBV5-4	TRBJ2-2	NA	TRBD2	TGTGCCAGCAGCCCTGGGGGAGCGGGGGGGCGAACCGGGGAGCTGTTTTTT	CASSPGGAGGRTGELFF
TRBV19	TRBJ1-5	NA	NA	TGTGCCAGTAGTATACTACAGATAAATCAGCCCCAGCATTTT	CASSILQINQPQHF
TRBV2	TRBJ1-5	NA	NA	TGTGCCAGCAGTGAGTCCGGGGATAGCAATCAGCCCCAGCATTTT	CASSESGDSNQPQHF
TRBV7-9	TRBJ2-7	NA	NA	TGTTCCAGCAGCCTAAGGGGTTACGAGCAGTACTTC	CSSSLRGYEQYF
TRBV5-1	TRBJ2-3	NA	NA	TGCGCCAGCAGCGCAGGACATGTGCCCACAGATACGCAGTATTTT	CASSAGHVPTDTQYF
TRBV6-4	TRBJ2-1	few	TRBD2	TGTGCCAGCAGTGACTCTAGCGGGGACTACAATGAGCAGTTCTTC	CASSDSSGDYNEQFF
TRBV6-6	TRBJ1-1	NA	NA	TGTGCCAGCAGCCTTACCTGGCAGGGGACTGAAGCTTTCTTT	CASSLTWQGTEAFF
TRBV7-8	TRBJ1-6	few	TRBD1	TGTGCCAGCAGCTTAGAGGGACAGCCCAATAATTCACCCCTCCACTTT	CASSLEGQPNNSPLHF
TRBV4-1	TRBJ2-3	NA	TRBD2	TGCGCCAGCAGCCAAGTCTCGGTAGCGGGAGTGGCGGATACGCAGTATTTT	CASSQVSVAGVADTQYF
TRBV7-3	TRBJ2-3	NA	TRBD2	TGTGCCAGCAGCTCCACTAGCGGGGGAGGTGATACGCAGTATTTT	CASSSTSGGGDTQYF
TRBV11-2	TRBJ2-3	NA	NA	TGTGCCAGCAGCCTGGACAGCCCCACAGATACGCAGTATTTT	CASSLDSPTDTQYF
TRBV11-2	TRBJ2-7	NA	TRBD2	TGTGCCAGCAGCTTAGGACTCGGGCTAGCGGGAGATGCCTACGAGCAGTACTTC	CASSLGLGLAGDAYEQYF
TRBV7-9	TRBJ2-7	NA	TRBD1	TGTGCCAGCAGCTCGGACAGGACCTACGAGCAGTACTTC	CASSSDRTYEQYF
TRBV7-8	TRBJ1-3	once	NA	TGTGCCAGCAGCTCGGGGGGGACGGCAGGCTCTGGAAACACCATATATTTT	CASSSGGTAGSGNTIYF
TRBV10-2	TRBJ1-5	NA	NA	TGCGCCTCAGCGGATAGCAATCAGCCCCAGCATTTT	CASADSNQPQHF
TRBV6-1	TRBJ2-5	few	TRBD2	TGTGCCAGCAGTGAAATCGGGCGGGAGCGGTGGGGTCAAGAGACCCAGTACTTC	CASSEIGRERWGQETQYF
TRBV5-5	TRBJ2-7	NA	TRBD2	TGTGCCAGCAGTCCTCGGACTAGCGGCTACGAGCAGTACTTC	CASSPRTSGYEQYF
TRBV6-5	TRBJ1-2	NA	NA	TGTGCCAGCAGTTACTTCTCAGGGTCCTATGGCTACACCTTC	CASSYFSGSYGYTF
TRBV29-1	TRBJ2-7	once	NA	TGCAGCGGGGGAGACAGGTACGAGCAGTACTTC	CSGGDRYEQYF